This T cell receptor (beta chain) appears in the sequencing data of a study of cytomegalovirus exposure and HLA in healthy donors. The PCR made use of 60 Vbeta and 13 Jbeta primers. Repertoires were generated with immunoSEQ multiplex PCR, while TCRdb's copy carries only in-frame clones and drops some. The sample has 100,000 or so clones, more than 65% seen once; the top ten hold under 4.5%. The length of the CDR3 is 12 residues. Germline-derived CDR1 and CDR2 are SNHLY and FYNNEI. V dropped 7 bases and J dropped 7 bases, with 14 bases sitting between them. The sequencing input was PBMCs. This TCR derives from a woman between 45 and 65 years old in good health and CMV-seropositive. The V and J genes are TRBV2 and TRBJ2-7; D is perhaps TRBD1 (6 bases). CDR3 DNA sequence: TGTGCCAGCAAGGGAAGAGGGGGTGAGCAGTACTTC. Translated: CASKGRGGEQYF.